This TCR beta chain was captured in a study of blood T cell repertoires in COVID-19. At the level of the study: Italy, Spain and the United States were the sources of the convalescent and acute COVID-19 samples. In each case, the material was cDNA or gDNA derived from T cells, B-cell-depleted T cells, or PBMCs.

The germline V and J ends were trimmed by 5 bases and 7 bases, with 17 bases remaining between them. The CDR3 has 15 amino acids. Germline V gene data show CDR1 as MNHEY and CDR2 as SVGAGI. Original processing methods: Reference gene primer amplification gave estimated nucleated cell counts. The repertoire was sequenced with immunoSEQ multiplex PCR; TCRdb's copy has only in-frame clones and lacks some. That table gives V, J and clone size, and the DNA gave D and trimming. The sample records about 140,000 clones, roughly 80% being singletons. This receptor was taken from a woman between 50 and 59 years old with active or convalescent COVID-19. The chain recombines TRBV6-5 with TRBJ2-2; D may be TRBD1 (7 bases). The specimen sequenced was peripheral blood. This chain's CDR3 is CASSTGGGASGELFF. CDR3 nucleotide sequence: TGTGCCAGCAGTACAGGAGGGGGCGCCAGCGGGGAGCTGTTTTTT.